This T cell receptor beta chain was retrieved from a study of cytomegalovirus exposure and HLA in healthy donors. Study observations and caveats: Using a false discovery rate of 0.05, a later analysis showed that 15,000 to 20,000 TCR beta sequences were associated with HLA alleles.

Note on this clone: Its antigen remains unknown.

The CDR3 extends over 12 amino acids. Trimming stripped 3 bases from V and 11 bases from J, with 13 bases between. Germline V gene lookup returns CDR1 MDHEN and CDR2 SYDVKM. PCR used 60 Vbeta primers and 13 Jbeta primers. Sequencing was performed with immunoSEQ multiplex PCR; in TCRdb, only in-frame clones are kept and a portion is missing. Of 150,000 to 200,000 clones in the sample, just over 75% were seen once. The chain employs TRBV28 and TRBJ1-1, with D uncertain. This TCR derives from a woman between 25 and 40 years old in good health and CMV-seropositive. The sample comprised PBMCs. CDR3 DNA sequence: TGTGCCAGCAGTTTCTCCGACTACGAGGCTTTCTTT. Amino acid sequence: CASSFSDYEAFF.